Listed below are T cell receptor beta chains from one sample, sequenced in a study of response to subunit inactivated influenza vaccine. TCRdb re-called the RT-PCR reads with MiXCR, one entry per CDR3 protein. The top ten clones hold around 14% of a sample with approximately 530,000 distinct CDR3 sequences, 10% to 15% of them seen once. Sequencing used PBMCs from blood, obtained 35 to 45 days after vaccination. The receptor source for this set is a man over 45 who received an inactivated influenza vaccine. CDR3s leave out the opening cysteine and the closing phenylalanine or tryptophan.

j_call v_call cdr3_aa
TRBJ2-7 TRBV4-1 ASSHRESSYEQY
TRBJ2-2 TRBV4-3 ASSRRTSGDLTGELF
TRBJ2-4 TRBV7-6 ASSLARGGLGAKNIQY
TRBJ2-1 TRBV6-2/TRBV6-3 ASSSGTAPYNEQF
TRBJ2-6 TRBV7-2 ASSRPSSGANVLT
TRBJ1-6 TRBV10-3 AISERTKDISRLH
TRBJ1-2 TRBV5-1 ASSLDFDGYT
TRBJ2-7 TRBV6-1 ASKTGGYTYEQY
TRBJ1-6 TRBV6-1 ASSEDAGAKANSPLH
TRBJ2-4 TRBV2 AFSLGSYPGQGYIQY
TRBJ2-3 TRBV5-1 ASSPLAGRTDTQY
TRBJ2-3 TRBV12-3/TRBV12-4 ASSLIGGFTDTQY
TRBJ2-5 TRBV15 TTRGAFGGETQY
TRBJ2-5 TRBV11-2 ASSWTSGGVETQY
TRBJ2-7 TRBV12-3/TRBV12-4 ASSRQGHLYEQY
TRBJ2-7 TRBV19 ASSIGGQATYEQY
TRBJ2-1 TRBV6-1 ASSRKVGSYNEQF
TRBJ2-1 TRBV10-3 AISESSGQTYNEQF
TRBJ2-5 TRBV2 ASGPKTQY
TRBJ2-5 TRBV6-1 ASRGGGLEETQY
TRBJ2-7 TRBV20-1 SASATSGGDSYEQY
TRBJ2-1 TRBV5-1 ASSSIAGVVSNEQF
TRBJ1-3 TRBV7-8 ASSSADGGIGNTIY
TRBJ2-1 TRBV29-1 SVLRGGAEQF
TRBJ2-7 TRBV5-1 ASSLWTDYEQY
TRBJ2-2 TRBV7-9 ASSAPTSGGTTGELF
TRBJ2-1 TRBV7-2 ASSLSPRGLAGLKGSYNEQF
TRBJ2-1 TRBV12-3/TRBV12-4 ASSFTRSYNEQF
TRBJ2-5 TRBV12-3/TRBV12-4 ASSLGQGRQETQY
TRBJ2-2 TRBV9 ASSVVPQGGTGELF
TRBJ1-1 TRBV5-1 ASSPWDRRNTEAF
TRBJ1-6 TRBV7-9 ASSSAGSPYNSPLH
TRBJ2-7 TRBV7-2 ASSYKGPYEQY
TRBJ2-3 TRBV20-1 STTSAGGRLDTQY
TRBJ1-2 TRBV6-1 ASSKGQGAVWGYT
TRBJ2-7 TRBV4-3 ASSQTRGSLSYEQY
TRBJ2-7 TRBV7-9 ASSQRRLGSTYEQY
TRBJ2-5 TRBV10-3 AIALDEETQY
TRBJ2-3 TRBV2 ASRDRGLLWNTQY
TRBJ2-2 TRBV6-1 ASSESSYRANTGELF
TRBJ1-1 TRBV12-3/TRBV12-4 ASSSNRDLTEAF
TRBJ1-2 TRBV12-3/TRBV12-4 ASSLGVETNGYT